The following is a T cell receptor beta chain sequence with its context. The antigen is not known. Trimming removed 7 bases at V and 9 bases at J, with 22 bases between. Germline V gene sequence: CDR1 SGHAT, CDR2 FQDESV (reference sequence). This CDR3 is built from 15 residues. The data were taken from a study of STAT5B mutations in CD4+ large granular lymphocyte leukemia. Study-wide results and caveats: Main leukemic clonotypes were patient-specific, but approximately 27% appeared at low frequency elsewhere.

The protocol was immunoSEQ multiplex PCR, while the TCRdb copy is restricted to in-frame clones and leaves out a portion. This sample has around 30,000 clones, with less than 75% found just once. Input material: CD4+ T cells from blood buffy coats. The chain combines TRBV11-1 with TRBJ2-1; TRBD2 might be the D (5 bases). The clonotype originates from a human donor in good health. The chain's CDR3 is CASTQRAGLESEQFF. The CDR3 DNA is TGTGCCAGCACTCAAAGGGCGGGCCTTGAGAGTGAGCAGTTCTTC. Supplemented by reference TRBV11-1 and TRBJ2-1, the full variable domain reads EAEVAQSPRYKITEKSQAVAFWCDPISGHATLYWYRQILGQGPELLVQFQDESVVDDSQLPKDRFSAERLKGVDSTLKIQPAELGDSAMYLCASTQRAGLESEQFFGPGTRLTVL.